Listed below are T cell receptor beta chains from one sample, sequenced in a study of OX40 agonist ivuxolimab in advanced cancers. Data came from immunoSEQ multiplex PCR; TCRdb stores just in-frame clones and leaves some out. The data hold about 86,000 clones, with roughly 90% observed a single time. Sample: CD4+ or CD8+ T cells sorted from blood, taken in a trial of the OX40 agonist ivuxolimab. All receptors come from an adult with an advanced solid tumor such as melanoma, head and neck, liver or kidney cancer. The CDR3 runs from the conserved cysteine through the conserved F or W. A D gene is named only where the DNA matches it firmly. Size is omitted from some rows. Given values are once, few, many or a class for expanded clones.

abundance,v_gene,d_gene,len,j_gene,CDR3nt,CDR3aa
.,TRBV20-1,.,10,TRBJ1-2,TGCAGTGCTAGCCCCTATGGCTACACCTTC,CSASPYGYTF
.,TRBV25-1,.,13,TRBJ1-1,TGTGCCAGCAGTTACACAGGGACCACTGAAGCTTTCTTT,CASSYTGTTEAFF
.,TRBV18,TRBD2,18,TRBJ2-7,TGTGCCAGCTCACCGGCCGGGACTAGCGGGAGACCCGGGCGGGAGCAGTACTTC,CASSPAGTSGRPGREQYF
.,TRBV7-6,TRBD1,14,TRBJ2-7,TGTGCCAGCAGTCGTCCGGGACAGCCCTACGAGCAGTACTTC,CASSRPGQPYEQYF
.,TRBV5-1,TRBD2,13,TRBJ2-2,TGCGCCAGCAGCGACACTAGCGCCGGGGAGCTGTTTTTT,CASSDTSAGELFF
.,TRBV5-1,.,13,TRBJ1-2,TGCGCCAGCAGACCGACAGCTAACTATGGCTACACCTTC,CASRPTANYGYTF
.,TRBV20-1,.,11,TRBJ2-1,TGCAGTACTCTTTTTTACAATGAGCAGTTCTTC,CSTLFYNEQFF
.,TRBV2,.,17,TRBJ2-3,TGTGCCAGCAGTGACCCACAGGGAGGGTCTAGCACAGATACGCAGTATTTT,CASSDPQGGSSTDTQYF
.,TRBV5-1,.,15,TRBJ2-5,TGCGCCAGCAGCCAACAGCCTAGCCCTCGGGAGACCCAGTACTTC,CASSQQPSPRETQYF
.,TRBV28,.,15,TRBJ1-4,TGTGCCAGCAGCCGATCCGGGACAAAAGGGGAAAAACTGTTTTTT,CASSRSGTKGEKLFF
.,TRBV29-1,.,11,TRBJ2-5,TGCAGCGTTGCCGACGGAGAGACCCAGTACTTC,CSVADGETQYF
.,TRBV9,.,15,TRBJ2-2,TGTGCCAGCAGCGTGGGCGGGGTGAACACCGGGGAGCTGTTTTTT,CASSVGGVNTGELFF
once,TRBV30,.,13,TRBJ1-4,TGTGCCTGGAAAGGGGCCGTTGATGAAAAACTGTTTTTT,CAWKGAVDEKLFF
.,TRBV2,.,13,TRBJ1-6,TGTGCCAGCAGTGAAGCGCCGAATTCACCCCTCCACTTT,CASSEAPNSPLHF
.,TRBV7-2,.,14,TRBJ1-2,TGTGCCAGCAGCCCTGACATAGGCTGGTTTGGCTACACCTTC,CASSPDIGWFGYTF
.,TRBV28,TRBD1,13,TRBJ1-2,TGTGCCAGCAGTTCCGTGGACAGGCGGGGCTACACCTTC,CASSSVDRRGYTF
.,TRBV4-2,.,14,TRBJ2-4,TGTGCCAGCAGCCAAGATCCGGCTAGTGACATTCAGTACTTC,CASSQDPASDIQYF
.,TRBV7-3,TRBD2,14,TRBJ2-2,TGTGCCAGCAGCTCTGGCGGGAGTACCGGGGAGCTGTTTTTT,CASSSGGSTGELFF
.,TRBV10-2,TRBD1,15,TRBJ1-4,TGCGCCAGCAGCTCTTTTAGGACAGGGGAGGAAAAACTGTTTTTT,CASSSFRTGEEKLFF
.,TRBV28,TRBD1,14,TRBJ1-5,TGTGCCAGCAGTTCGGGACAGGGAGGTCAGCCCCAGCATTTT,CASSSGQGGQPQHF
once,TRBV10-2,TRBD1,15,TRBJ1-5,TGCGCCAGCAGTGAGCAGGGGGCTGCGAATCAGCCCCAGCATTTT,CASSEQGAANQPQHF
.,TRBV2,.,12,TRBJ2-7,TGTGCCAGCAGTGATAGGCCCTACGAGCAGTACTTC,CASSDRPYEQYF
.,TRBV7-8,.,14,TRBJ2-5,TGTGCCAGCAGCTTAGTCGTCTTACAAGAGACCCAGTACTTC,CASSLVVLQETQYF
.,TRBV6-5,.,11,TRBJ1-5,TGTGCCAGCAGAGATAATCAGCCCCAGCATTTT,CASRDNQPQHF
.,TRBV28,.,13,TRBJ2-3,TGTGCCAGCCTTTGGGCTAGCACAGATACGCAGTATTTT,CASLWASTDTQYF
.,TRBV15,TRBD1,15,TRBJ1-3,TGTGCCACCAGCAGAAGACAGGGGACGGGAAACACCATATATTTT,CATSRRQGTGNTIYF
.,TRBV30,.,13,TRBJ2-3,TGTGCCTGGAGTGTAACGGCCTCGGGTACGCAGTATTTT,CAWSVTASGTQYF
.,TRBV2,.,13,TRBJ1-3,TGTGCCAGCACCTTGAACTCTGGAAACACCATATATTTT,CASTLNSGNTIYF
.,TRBV7-2,TRBD2,16,TRBJ2-1,TGTGCCAGCAGCCTTAGCGGGAGGAAAGATTACAATGAGCAGTTCTTC,CASSLSGRKDYNEQFF
.,TRBV5-1,.,15,TRBJ2-3,TGCGCCAGCAGCTCCGGAGCGGTGAGCACAGATACGCAGTATTTT,CASSSGAVSTDTQYF
once,TRBV7-9,.,16,TRBJ2-1,TGTGCCAGCAGCTTATCTCTTAGCGCCGACTACAATGAGCAGTTCTTC,CASSLSLSADYNEQFF
.,TRBV5-1,.,15,TRBJ2-2,TGCGCCAGCAGCACTGGCGGTGTCAACACCGGGGAGCTGTTTTTT,CASSTGGVNTGELFF
.,TRBV2,.,15,TRBJ1-3,TGTGCCAGCAGATCGGGAACAGCCTCTGGAAACACCATATATTTT,CASRSGTASGNTIYF
.,TRBV2,.,14,TRBJ1-1,TGTGCCAGCAGTATTGAACAGGGTTACACTGAAGCTTTCTTT,CASSIEQGYTEAFF
once,TRBV29-1,TRBD2,14,TRBJ2-3,TGCAGCGCCGGACTAGCGGTGGGCACAGATACGCAGTATTTT,CSAGLAVGTDTQYF
.,TRBV18,.,13,TRBJ1-1,TGTGCCAGCTCACCATTTGGGAACACTGAAGCTTTCTTT,CASSPFGNTEAFF
once,TRBV6-5,TRBD1,13,TRBJ2-3,TGTGCCAGCAGCCGCGGACAGGGGGCTACGCAGTATTTT,CASSRGQGATQYF
.,TRBV5-6,.,14,TRBJ1-1,TGTGCCAGCGGGGTAGGCAGCCTGAACACTGAAGCTTTCTTT,CASGVGSLNTEAFF
.,TRBV7-9,.,13,TRBJ2-3,TGTGCCAGCAGCCCGTCGGGGACAGATACGCAGTATTTT,CASSPSGTDTQYF
few,TRBV30,TRBD1,14,TRBJ1-2,TGTGCCTGGAGTGTGACAGGGGCATCCTATGGCTACACCTTC,CAWSVTGASYGYTF
.,TRBV19,.,17,TRBJ1-5,TGTGCCAGTAGTTCTGAATCGAGGGGCTATAGCAATCAGCCCCAGCATTTT,CASSSESRGYSNQPQHF
.,TRBV25-1,.,16,TRBJ2-6,TGTGCCAGCCGGGGGCACGGCCCGGGAGGGGCCAACGTCCTGACTTTC,CASRGHGPGGANVLTF
.,TRBV7-9,TRBD2,14,TRBJ2-7,TGTGCCAGCAGCCCCGGGAGGGGCGACTACGAGCAGTACTTC,CASSPGRGDYEQYF
once,TRBV5-6,.,13,TRBJ2-7,TGTGCCAGCAGCTCTTACGGTGCCTACGAGCAGTACTTC,CASSSYGAYEQYF
.,TRBV7-9,TRBD1,17,TRBJ2-2,TGTGCCAGCAGCAGCCCGGACAGGGTGTATAACTCCGGGGAGCTGTTTTTT,CASSSPDRVYNSGELFF